This entry is about one T cell receptor (beta chain). The antigen is unknown. This sample was taken from a study of shared clonotypes between healthy human individuals. General observations from the study: It was the few donors that limited the genetic and exposure-history diversity represented. Among non-shared clonotypes, generation probabilities were lower than among those shared by all four donors.

The method was immunoSEQ multiplex PCR; TCRdb's version includes in-frame clones alone and lacks a portion of them. The sample holds a few hundred thousand clones, approximately 97% seen once. V dropped 3 bases and J dropped 2 bases, with 14 bases sitting between them. The CDR3 is 15 residues long. Germline lookup yields CDR1 SGHAT and CDR2 FQDESV (reference sequence). The origin of this receptor is a woman in her thirties in good health. V usage is TRBV11-1 and J usage is TRBJ2-7, with D possibly being TRBD2 (5 bases). The sample consisted of naive CD4+ T cells sorted from blood. Documented subset: CD45RA+ positively selected. CDR3 coding DNA: TGTGCCAGCAGCTTGTCCTTGGGAGCGCCCTACGAGCAGTACTTC. Translated: CASSLSLGAPYEQYF.